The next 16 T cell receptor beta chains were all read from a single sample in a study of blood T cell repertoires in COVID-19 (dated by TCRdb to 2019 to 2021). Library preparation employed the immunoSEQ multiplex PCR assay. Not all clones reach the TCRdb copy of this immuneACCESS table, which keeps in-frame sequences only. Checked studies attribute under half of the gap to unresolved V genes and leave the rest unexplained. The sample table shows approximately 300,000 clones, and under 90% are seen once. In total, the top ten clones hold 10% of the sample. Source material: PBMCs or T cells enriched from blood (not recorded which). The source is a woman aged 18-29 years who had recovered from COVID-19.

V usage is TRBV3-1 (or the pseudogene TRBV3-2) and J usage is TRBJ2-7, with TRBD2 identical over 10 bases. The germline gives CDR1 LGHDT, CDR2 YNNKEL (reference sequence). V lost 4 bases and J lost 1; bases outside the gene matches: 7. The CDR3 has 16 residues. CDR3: CASSPVYSGGSYEQYF. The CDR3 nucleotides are TGTGCCAGCAGCCCAGTCTATAGCGGGGGGTCCTACGAGCAGTACTTC.

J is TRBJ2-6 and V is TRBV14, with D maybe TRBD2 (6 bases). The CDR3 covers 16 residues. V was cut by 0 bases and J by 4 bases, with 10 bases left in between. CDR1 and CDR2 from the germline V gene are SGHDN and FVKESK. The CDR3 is CASSQDAGMGANVLTF. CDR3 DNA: TGTGCCAGCAGCCAAGATGCGGGGATGGGGGCCAACGTCCTGACTTTC.

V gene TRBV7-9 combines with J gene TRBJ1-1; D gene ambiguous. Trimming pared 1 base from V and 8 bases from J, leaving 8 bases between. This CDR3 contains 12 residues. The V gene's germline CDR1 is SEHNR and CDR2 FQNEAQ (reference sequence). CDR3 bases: TGTGCCAGCAGCTTAGTGGGCAGAGAAGCTTTCTTT. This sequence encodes CASSLVGREAFF.

CDR3 in amino acids: CSGIVVREQFF. The CDR3 DNA is TGCAGCGGAATAGTAGTTCGCGAGCAGTTCTTC. This chain joins TRBV29-1 and TRBJ2-1; D is uncertain. V was clipped by 7 bases and J by 10 bases, with 14 bases between them. The germline gives CDR1 SQVTM, CDR2 ANQGSEA. The CDR3 contains 11 residues.

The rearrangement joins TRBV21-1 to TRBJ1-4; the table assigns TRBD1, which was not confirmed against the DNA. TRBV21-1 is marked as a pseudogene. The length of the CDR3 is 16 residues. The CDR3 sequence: CASSKKGQGAGEKLFF. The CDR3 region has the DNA TGTGCCAGCAGCAAAAAGGGACAGGGGGCGGGGGAAAAACTGTTTTTT.

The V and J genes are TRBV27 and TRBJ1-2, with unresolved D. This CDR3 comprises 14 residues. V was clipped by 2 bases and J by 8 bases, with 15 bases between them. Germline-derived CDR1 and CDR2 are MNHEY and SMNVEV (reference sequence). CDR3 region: CASSLGGWPYGYTF. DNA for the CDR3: TGTGCCAGCAGTTTAGGAGGATGGCCCTACGGCTACACCTTC.

The CDR3 spells CAISESDSPDASAQHF. CDR3 nucleotides: TGTGCCATCAGTGAGTCGGACTCCCCTGACGCATCCGCCCAGCATTTT. This chain joins TRBV10-3 and TRBJ1-5; no definite D call. Germline assignment: CDR1 ENHRY and CDR2 SYGVKD. Trimming stripped 0 bases from V and 11 bases from J, with 20 bases between. The CDR3 consists of 16 residues.

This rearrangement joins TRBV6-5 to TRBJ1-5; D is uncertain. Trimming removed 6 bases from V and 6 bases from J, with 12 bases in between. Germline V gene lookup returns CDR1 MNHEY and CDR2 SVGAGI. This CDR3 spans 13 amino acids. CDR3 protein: CASSQSSSQPQHF. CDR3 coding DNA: TGTGCCAGCAGCCAATCTTCGAGTCAGCCCCAGCATTTT.

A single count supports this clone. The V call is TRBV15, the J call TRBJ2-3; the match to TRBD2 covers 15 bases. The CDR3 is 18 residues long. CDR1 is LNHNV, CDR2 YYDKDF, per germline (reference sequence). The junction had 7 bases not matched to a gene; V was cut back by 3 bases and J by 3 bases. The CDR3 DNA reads TGTGCCACCAGCAGCCGGACTAGCGGGGGGGCCAGAACAGATACGCAGTATTTT. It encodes CATSSRTSGGARTDTQYF.

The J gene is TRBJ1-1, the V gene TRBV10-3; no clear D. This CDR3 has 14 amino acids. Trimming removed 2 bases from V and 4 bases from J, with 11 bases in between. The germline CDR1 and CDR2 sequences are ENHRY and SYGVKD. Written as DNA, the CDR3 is TGTGCCATCAGTGAGGCTCGAGAGAGCACTGAAGCTTTCTTT. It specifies CAISEARESTEAFF.

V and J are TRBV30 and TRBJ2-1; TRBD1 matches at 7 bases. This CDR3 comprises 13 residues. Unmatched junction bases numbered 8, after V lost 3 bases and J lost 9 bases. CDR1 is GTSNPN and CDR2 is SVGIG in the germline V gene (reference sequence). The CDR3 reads CAWRTGVLGEQFF. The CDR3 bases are TGTGCCTGGAGAACAGGGGTGTTAGGTGAGCAGTTCTTC.

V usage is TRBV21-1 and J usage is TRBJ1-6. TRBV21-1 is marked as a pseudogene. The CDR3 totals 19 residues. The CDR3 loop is CASSKARGAVGDYNSPLHF. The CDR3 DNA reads TGTGCCAGCAGCAAAGCACGGGGGGCAGTCGGCGATTATAATTCACCCCTCCACTTT.

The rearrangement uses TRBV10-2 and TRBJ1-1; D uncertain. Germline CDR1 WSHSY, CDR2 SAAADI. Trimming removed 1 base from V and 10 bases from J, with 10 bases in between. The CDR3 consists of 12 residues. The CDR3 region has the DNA TGCGCCAGCAGTGAGTACGAAGATAGAGCTTTCTTT. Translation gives CASSEYEDRAFF.

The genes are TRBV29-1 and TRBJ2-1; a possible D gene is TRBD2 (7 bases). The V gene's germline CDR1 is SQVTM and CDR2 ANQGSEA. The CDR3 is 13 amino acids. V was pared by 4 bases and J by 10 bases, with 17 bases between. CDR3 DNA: TGCAGCGTTGGAGGTTTGCGGGGGCGGGAGCAGTTCTTC. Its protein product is CSVGGLRGREQFF.

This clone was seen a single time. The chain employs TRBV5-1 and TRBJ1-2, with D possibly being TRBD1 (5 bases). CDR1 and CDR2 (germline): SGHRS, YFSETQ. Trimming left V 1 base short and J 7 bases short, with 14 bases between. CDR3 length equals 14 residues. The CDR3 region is CASSLLGGEGGYTF. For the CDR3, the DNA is TGCGCCAGCAGCTTGCTTGGAGGGGAAGGTGGCTACACCTTC. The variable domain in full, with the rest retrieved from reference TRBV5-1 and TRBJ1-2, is KAGVTQTPRYLIKTRGQQVTLSCSPISGHRSVSWYQQTPGQGLQFLFEYFSETQRNKGNFPGRFSGRQFSNSRSEMNVSTLELGDSALYLCASSLLGGEGGYTFGSGTRLTVV.

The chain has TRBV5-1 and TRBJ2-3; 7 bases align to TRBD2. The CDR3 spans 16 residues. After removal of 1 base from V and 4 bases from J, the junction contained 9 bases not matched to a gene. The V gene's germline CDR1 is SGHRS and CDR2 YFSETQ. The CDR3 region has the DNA TGCGCCAGCAGCTTGACCGGGGACTACCCGCCAGATACGCAGTATTTT. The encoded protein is CASSLTGDYPPDTQYF.